This paragraph reports one T cell receptor beta chain. These data belong to a study of blood T cell repertoires in COVID-19. As for the study in general: Nucleic acid was either cDNA or gDNA, and it came from T cells, B-cell-depleted T cells, or PBMCs.

Germline loops: CDR1 SGHRS, CDR2 YFSETQ. This CDR3 is 16 amino acids long. Trimming took 4 bases from V and 11 from J; bases not matched to a gene: 14. Per the original methods: Estimation of nucleated cell counts was performed using reference gene primer amplification. Profiling relied on immunoSEQ multiplex PCR, and the TCRdb table lists in-frame clones only, not all of them. D and trimming come from the DNA, and the V and J calls and clone size come from that table. The table lists 240,000 or so clones, 82% of them singletons. Sequenced sample: peripheral blood. The sequence was obtained from a woman aged 60-70 years with active or convalescent COVID-19. This chain links TRBV5-1 with TRBJ1-6, with TRBD1 matching over 8 bases. The CDR3 loop reads CASSQNTGGIKAPLHF. CDR3 nucleotide sequence: TGCGCCAGCAGCCAAAATACAGGGGGGATTAAAGCACCCCTCCACTTT.